This T cell receptor beta chain was found in a study of response to subunit inactivated influenza vaccine. Study results and limitations: The authors put forward the suggestion that each seasonal influenza vaccination may bring in only a limited number of new T cells.

The CDR3 contains 14 residues. Trimming took off 1 base at V and 1 base at J, with 10 bases between the two ends. Germline-derived CDR1 and CDR2 are DFQATT and SNEGSKA (reference sequence). Only one count was recorded for this clonotype. Antigen: not known. MiXCR was run by TCRdb on the RT-PCR reads, yielding one entry per CDR3 protein. The sample holds roughly 670,000 distinct CDR3 sequences, approximately 15% seen once. This specimen was PBMCs from blood, taken 14 to 15 days before vaccination. The clonotype originates from a man in his forties or fifties who received an inactivated influenza vaccine. This chain uses TRBV20-1 with TRBJ1-1; possibly TRBD1 for D (6 bases). The CDR3 reads CSARVRTENTEAFF. CDR3 nucleotide sequence: TGCAGTGCTAGAGTGAGGACAGAGAACACTGAAGCTTTCTTT.